These 5 T cell receptor beta chains were all obtained from the same sample, sequenced in a study of technical replicates of blood from four donors. The assay was immunoSEQ multiplex PCR, and TCRdb's table has in-frame clones only and misses some. The profile shows under 65,000 clones, around nine tenths of them singletons. Sample: PBMCs. The source is a human donor in good health. Some clones in this sample may be carry-over from other donors' samples.

The J gene is TRBJ2-3, the V gene TRBV11-2; 8 nucleotides agree with TRBD2. Germline V gene data show CDR1 as SGHAT and CDR2 as FQNNGV. Trimming removed 3 bases from V and 1 base from J; junction bases left unmatched: 3. The CDR3 runs to 15 residues. CDR3 amino acids: CASSFRREGTDTQYF. CDR3 sequence (DNA): TGTGCCAGCAGCTTTAGGCGGGAGGGCACAGATACGCAGTATTTT.

The chain employs TRBV7-2 and TRBJ1-1; 7 nucleotides agree with TRBD1. After removal of 3 bases from V and 1 base from J, the junction contained 5 bases not matched to a gene. Germline CDR1 is SGHTA and CDR2 is FQGNSA. The CDR3 consists of 15 residues. DNA of the CDR3: TGTGCCAGCAGCTTCGGACAGGCAGGGAACACTGAAGCTTTCTTT. This gives the protein CASSFGQAGNTEAFF. Based on the CDR3 plus reference TRBV7-2 and TRBJ1-1, the full variable domain is GAGVSQSPSNKVTEKGKDVELRCDPISGHTALYWYRQSLGQGLEFLIYFQGNSAPDKSGLPSDRFSAERTGGSVSTLTIQRTQQEDSAVYLCASSFGQAGNTEAFFGQGTRLTVV.

The chain couples TRBV4-1 to TRBJ1-2; 8 bases match TRBD1. Germline CDR1 and CDR2: MGHRA and YSYEKL. CDR3 length: 14 residues. Germline trimming cut 4 bases from V and 5 bases from J; bases unmatched to any gene: 6. Here the CDR3 reads CASSPMTGVYGYTF. DNA of the CDR3: TGCGCCAGCAGCCCTATGACAGGGGTATATGGCTACACCTTC.

The chain uses TRBV5-6 and TRBJ2-7; maybe TRBD1 (7 bases). Trimming left V 5 bases short and J 4 bases short, with 16 bases between. Germline loops: CDR1 SGHDT, CDR2 YYEEEE. The CDR3 is 14 residues long. CDR3 nucleotides: TGTGCCAGCAGTCAAATGACAGGGAGGTACGAGCAGTACTTC. Protein: CASSQMTGRYEQYF.

The gene calls are TRBV20-1 and TRBJ1-1, with D perhaps matching TRBD1 (5 bases). From germline, CDR1 is DFQATT and CDR2 SNEGSKA (reference sequence). CDR3 size: 11 residues. The V end lost 6 bases, the J end lost 8 bases, and 13 bases lay between the germline ends. CDR3 DNA sequence: TGCAGTGCCCTAGGGGCCCCGGAAGCTTTCTTT. Translated, it gives CSALGAPEAFF.